This entry concerns a single T cell receptor (beta chain). J gave up 0 bases and V 3 bases, and 11 bases lay outside the gene matches. CDR1 MDHEN and CDR2 SYDVKM come from the germline V gene. The CDR3 length is 18 residues. These data are taken from a study of blood T cell repertoires in COVID-19. Study information: COVID-19 samples from acute and convalescent phases originated in the United States, Italy and Spain. The analysed material was cDNA or gDNA that came from T cells, B-cell-depleted T cells, or PBMCs.

Authors' analysis steps: Reference gene primer amplification in the assay estimated nucleated cell counts. Using immunoSEQ multiplex PCR, the repertoire was profiled, and TCRdb retains in-frame clones only, with some absent. V, J and clone size reflect that table, while D and trimming were determined from the DNA. The sample has a few hundred thousand clones; roughly 85% are singletons. The sequence derives from a woman aged 18-29 years with acute or convalescent COVID-19. The sequenced sample was peripheral blood. The chain links TRBV28 to TRBJ2-7, with 10 bases aligning to TRBD2. The CDR3 nucleotides read TGTGCCAGCAGTTTCTACCATTTAGCGGGAGGCAACTCCTACGAGCAGTACTTC. Encoded protein: CASSFYHLAGGNSYEQYF.